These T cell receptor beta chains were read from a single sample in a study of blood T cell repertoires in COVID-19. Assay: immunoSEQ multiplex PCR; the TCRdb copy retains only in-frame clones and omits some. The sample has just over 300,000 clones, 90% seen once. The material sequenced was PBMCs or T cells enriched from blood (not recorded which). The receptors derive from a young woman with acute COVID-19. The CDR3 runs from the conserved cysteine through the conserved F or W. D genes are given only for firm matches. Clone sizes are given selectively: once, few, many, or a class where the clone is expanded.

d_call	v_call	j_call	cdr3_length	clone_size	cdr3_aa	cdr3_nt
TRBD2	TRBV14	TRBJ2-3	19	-	CASSQVPGLADPSTDTQYF	TGTGCCAGCAGCCAAGTCCCCGGACTAGCGGACCCAAGCACAGATACGCAGTATTTT
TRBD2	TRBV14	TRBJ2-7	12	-	CASSRTSVEQYF	TGTGCCAGCAGCCGGACTAGCGTTGAGCAGTACTTC
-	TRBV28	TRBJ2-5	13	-	CASNLAHQETQYF	TGTGCCAGCAACCTGGCCCACCAAGAGACCCAGTACTTC
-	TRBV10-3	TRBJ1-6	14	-	CAINRDMGGSPLHF	TGTGCCATCAACCGGGATATGGGAGGTTCACCCCTCCACTTT
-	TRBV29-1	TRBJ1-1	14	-	CSVGKVATNTEAFF	TGCAGCGTCGGGAAGGTCGCGACGAACACTGAAGCTTTCTTT
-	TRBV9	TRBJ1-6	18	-	CASSDRQDRGSYNSPLHF	TGTGCCAGCAGCGACCGACAGGATAGGGGCTCCTATAATTCACCCCTCCACTTT
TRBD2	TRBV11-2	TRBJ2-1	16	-	CASSLDGLAGYDEQFF	TGTGCCAGCAGCTTAGATGGACTAGCGGGATACGATGAGCAGTTCTTC
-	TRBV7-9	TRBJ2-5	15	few	CASSSFGFDQETQYF	TGTGCCAGCAGCTCGTTCGGGTTTGACCAAGAGACCCAGTACTTC
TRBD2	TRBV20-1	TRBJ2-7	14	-	CSASLLAGAYEQYF	TGCAGTGCTAGTTTACTAGCGGGAGCCTACGAGCAGTACTTC
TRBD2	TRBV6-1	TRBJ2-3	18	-	CASSGGLAGVLFTDTQYF	TGTGCCAGCAGTGGTGGACTAGCGGGAGTCCTCTTCACAGATACGCAGTATTTT
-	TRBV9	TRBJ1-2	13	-	CASSVGQKGGYTF	TGTGCCAGCAGCGTGGGTCAAAAGGGGGGCTACACCTTC
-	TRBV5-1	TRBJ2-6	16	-	CASNSGGYSGANVLTF	TGCGCCAGTAATTCCGGCGGATACTCTGGGGCCAACGTCCTGACTTTC
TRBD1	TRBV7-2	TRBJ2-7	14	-	CASRPDRGSSEQYF	TGTGCCAGCAGACCGGACAGGGGTAGTAGCGAGCAGTACTTC
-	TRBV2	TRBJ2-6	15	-	CASSTGYSGANVLTF	TGTGCCAGCAGTACAGGGTACTCTGGGGCCAACGTCCTGACTTTC
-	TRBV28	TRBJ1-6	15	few	CASSLVDRLGAPLHF	TGTGCCAGCAGTTTGGTAGATCGGTTAGGGGCACCCCTCCACTTT
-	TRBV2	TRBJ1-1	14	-	CASHTDRSTLEAFF	TGTGCCAGTCACACCGACAGGTCTACCCTTGAAGCTTTCTTT
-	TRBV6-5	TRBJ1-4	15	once	CASRPAGTTNEKLFF	TGTGCCAGCAGACCGGCCGGGACAACTAATGAAAAACTGTTTTTT
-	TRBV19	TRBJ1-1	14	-	CASQDRSGATEAFF	TGTGCCAGCCAAGACAGGTCAGGGGCCACTGAAGCTTTCTTT
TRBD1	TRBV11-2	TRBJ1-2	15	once	CASSFYRGSNYGYTF	TGTGCCAGCAGCTTTTACAGGGGTTCTAACTATGGCTACACCTTC
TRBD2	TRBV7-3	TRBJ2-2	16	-	CASSLAPLAGTGELFF	TGTGCCAGCAGCTTAGCCCCACTAGCGGGCACCGGGGAGCTGTTTTTT
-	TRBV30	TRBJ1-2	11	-	CAWSTRNGYTF	TGTGCCTGGAGTACGAGGAATGGCTACACCTTC
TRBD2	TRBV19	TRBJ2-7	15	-	CASSFGLAGGSEQYF	TGTGCCAGTAGTTTCGGACTAGCGGGAGGGTCCGAGCAGTACTTC
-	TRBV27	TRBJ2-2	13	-	CASSKHWTGELFF	TGTGCCAGCAGTAAACATTGGACCGGGGAGCTGTTTTTT
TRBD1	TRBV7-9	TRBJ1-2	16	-	CASSLVLRDSEAGYTF	TGTGCCAGCAGCTTAGTCCTCCGGGACAGTGAGGCCGGCTACACCTTC
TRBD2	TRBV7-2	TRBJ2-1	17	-	CASSPQPTSGSRNEQFF	TGTGCCAGCAGCCCACAACCGACTAGCGGGAGTAGGAATGAGCAGTTCTTC
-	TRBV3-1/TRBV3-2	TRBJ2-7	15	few	CASSQDRVRSYEQYF	TGTGCCAGCAGCCAAGATCGGGTACGCTCCTACGAGCAGTACTTC
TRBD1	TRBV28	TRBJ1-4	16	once	CASSYPTGEKGEKLFF	TGTGCCAGCAGTTACCCGACAGGGGAGAAAGGCGAAAAACTGTTTTTT
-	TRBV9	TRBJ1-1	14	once	CASSARESDTEAFF	TGTGCCAGCAGCGCCAGGGAATCGGACACTGAAGCTTTCTTT
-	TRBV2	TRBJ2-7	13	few	CASKGLGVDEQYF	TGTGCCAGCAAAGGGTTAGGGGTGGACGAGCAGTACTTC
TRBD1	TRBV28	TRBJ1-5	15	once	CASSLLGQGNQPQHF	TGTGCCAGCAGTTTGTTGGGACAGGGTAATCAGCCCCAGCATTTT
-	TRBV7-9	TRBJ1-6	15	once	CASTPPSSYNSPLHF	TGTGCCAGCACCCCCCCGAGCTCCTATAATTCACCCCTCCACTTT
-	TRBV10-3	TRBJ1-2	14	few	CAISESRGNYGYTF	TGTGCCATCAGTGAGTCAAGAGGGAACTATGGCTACACCTTC
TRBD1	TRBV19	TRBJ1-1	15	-	CASSILRQGNTEAFF	TGTGCCAGTAGTATCCTCCGACAGGGGAACACTGAAGCTTTCTTT
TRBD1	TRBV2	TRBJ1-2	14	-	CASSRDRASDGYTF	TGTGCCAGCAGTCGGGACAGGGCAAGCGATGGCTACACCTTC
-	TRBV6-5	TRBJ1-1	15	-	CASIWGQGTNTEAFF	TGTGCCAGCATATGGGGTCAGGGCACGAACACTGAAGCTTTCTTT
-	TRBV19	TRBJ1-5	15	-	CAGHGGGADNQPQHF	TGTGCCGGACATGGGGGGGGCGCGGACAATCAGCCCCAGCATTTT
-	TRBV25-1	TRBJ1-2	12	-	CASSELGYGYTF	TGTGCCAGCAGTGAACTCGGCTATGGCTACACCTTC
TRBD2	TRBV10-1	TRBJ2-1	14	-	CASSIAGTYNEQFF	TGCGCCAGCAGTATAGCGGGGACCTACAATGAGCAGTTCTTC
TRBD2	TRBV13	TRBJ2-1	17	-	CASSSFILAGTYNEQFF	TGTGCCAGCAGCTCCTTCATACTAGCGGGGACCTACAATGAGCAGTTCTTC
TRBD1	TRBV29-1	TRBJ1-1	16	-	CSVEAFAGTGGTEAFF	TGCAGCGTTGAAGCCTTTGCCGGGACAGGGGGGACTGAAGCTTTCTTT
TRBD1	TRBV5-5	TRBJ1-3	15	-	CASSPQGVSGNTIYF	TGTGCCAGCAGCCCACAGGGGGTTTCTGGAAACACCATATATTTT
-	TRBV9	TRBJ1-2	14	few	CASSVVSQGYGYTF	TGTGCCAGCAGCGTAGTATCCCAGGGCTATGGCTACACCTTC
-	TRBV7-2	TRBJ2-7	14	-	CASSPRDSTYEQYF	TGTGCCAGCAGCCCCCGGGATAGTACCTACGAGCAGTACTTC
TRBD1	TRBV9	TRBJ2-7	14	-	CASSPRTGTDEQYF	TGTGCCAGCAGCCCACGGACAGGGACCGACGAGCAGTACTTC
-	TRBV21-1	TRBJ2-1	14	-	CASGGTSSYNEQFF	TGTGCCAGCGGCGGGACTAGCTCCTACAATGAGCAGTTCTTC
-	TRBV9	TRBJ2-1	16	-	CASSVELRSSYNEQFF	TGTGCCAGCAGCGTAGAATTAAGGAGCTCCTACAATGAGCAGTTCTTC
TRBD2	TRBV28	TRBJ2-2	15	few	CASSLHWGGTGELFF	TGTGCCAGCAGTTTACATTGGGGGGGCACCGGGGAGCTGTTTTTT
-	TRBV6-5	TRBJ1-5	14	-	CASSYSFRDQPQHF	TGTGCCAGCAGTTACTCGTTCAGGGATCAGCCCCAGCATTTT
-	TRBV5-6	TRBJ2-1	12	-	CASSLAAGEQFF	TGTGCCAGCAGCTTGGCGGCGGGTGAGCAGTTCTTC
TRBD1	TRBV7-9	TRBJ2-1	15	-	CASSPDRGWGNEQFF	TGTGCCAGCAGCCCGGACAGGGGATGGGGCAATGAGCAGTTCTTC
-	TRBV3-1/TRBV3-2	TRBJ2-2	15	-	CASSQRTGRTGELFF	TGTGCCAGCAGCCAACGAACGGGAAGGACCGGGGAGCTGTTTTTT
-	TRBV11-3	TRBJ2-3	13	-	CASSLGGTDTQYF	TGTGCCAGCAGCTTAGGAGGCACAGATACGCAGTATTTT
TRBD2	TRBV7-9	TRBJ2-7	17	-	CASSLVGAGGTDYEQYF	TGTGCCAGCAGCTTAGTCGGAGCGGGAGGGACCGACTACGAGCAGTACTTC